The subject of this entry is one TCR beta chain. No antigen is known for it. This specimen comes from a study of post-analysis software for immune sequencing data. Study details: The cohort encompassed relapsing-remitting, secondary progressive and progressive-relapsing multiple sclerosis disease courses. Study results and limitations: There was significantly lower normalized Chao1 diversity in multiple sclerosis patients than in controls. With F measure, samples from one preparation batch clustered together strongly. With TRBV5-6, TRBV5-1 and TRBV20-1 included, about five TRBV segments were more frequent in patients than in controls.

TCR beta cDNA libraries included unique molecular identifiers. The yield from about 1 to 10 million T cells was 500,000 or so cDNA molecules in total. Using its own MiXCR run on the PCR reads, TCRdb lists one record per CDR3 protein. Among roughly 400,000 distinct CDR3 sequences listed, approximately 39% were seen once. V was shortened by 5 bases and J by 4 bases, with 14 bases between the two germline ends. The CDR3 spans 14 residues. Sample: blood. The gene calls are TRBV12-3 or TRBV12-4 and TRBJ2-5; D may be TRBD1 (6 bases). This TCR came from a girl aged 2-10 years with multiple sclerosis. The CDR3 protein is CASSETGPSETQYF. CDR3 nucleotides: TGTGCCAGCAGTGAAACAGGGCCCTCAGAGACCCAGTACTTC.